Described below is a single T cell receptor (beta chain) sequence and its context. J was trimmed by 3 bases and V by 5 bases; bases with no gene match: 15. Germline loops: CDR1 LNHDA, CDR2 SQIVND (reference sequence). The CDR3 loop spans 17 amino acids. This record belongs to a study of blood T cell repertoires in COVID-19. Study in general: From the United States, Italy and Spain came samples of acute and convalescent COVID-19. Sample material is recorded as cDNA or gDNA derived from T cells, B-cell-depleted T cells, or PBMCs.

Study processing details: Reference gene primer amplification gave nucleated cell count estimates. Repertoires were generated with immunoSEQ multiplex PCR, while TCRdb's copy carries only in-frame clones and drops some. Clone size and the V and J calls come from that table; the DNA yielded D and trimming. This sample has some 70,000 clones; less than 90% occur once, and the top ten carry under 3%. The source of this sequence is a man aged 80 or over with acute or convalescent COVID-19. This chain connects TRBV19 to TRBJ2-7; 8 bases match TRBD1. Material: peripheral blood. The CDR3 bases are TGTGCCAGTAGTCCATTGGATGACAGGGGCGCCTTCTACGAGCAGTACTTC. It codes for CASSPLDDRGAFYEQYF.